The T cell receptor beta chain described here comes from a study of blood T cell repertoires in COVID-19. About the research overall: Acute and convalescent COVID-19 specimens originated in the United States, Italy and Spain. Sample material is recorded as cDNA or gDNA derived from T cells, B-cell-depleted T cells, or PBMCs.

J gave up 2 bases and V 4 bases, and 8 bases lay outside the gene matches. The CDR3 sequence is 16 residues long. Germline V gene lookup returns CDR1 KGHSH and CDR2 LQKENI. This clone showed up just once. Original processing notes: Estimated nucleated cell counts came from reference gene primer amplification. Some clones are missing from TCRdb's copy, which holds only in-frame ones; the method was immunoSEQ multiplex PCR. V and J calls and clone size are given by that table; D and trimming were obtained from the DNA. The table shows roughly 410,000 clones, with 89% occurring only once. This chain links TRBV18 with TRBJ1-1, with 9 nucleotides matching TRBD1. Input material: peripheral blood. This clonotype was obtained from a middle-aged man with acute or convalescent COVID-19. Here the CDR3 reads CASSLGDRVLNTEAFF. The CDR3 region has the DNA TGTGCCAGCTCACTGGGGGACAGGGTGTTAAACACTGAAGCTTTCTTT. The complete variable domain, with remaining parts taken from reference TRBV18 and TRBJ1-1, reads NAGVMQNPRHLVRRRGQEARLRCSPMKGHSHVYWYRQLPEEGLKFMVYLQKENIIDESGMPKERFSAEFPKEGPSILRIQQVVRGDSAAYFCASSLGDRVLNTEAFFGQGTRLTVV.